The rows below give T cell receptor beta chains drawn from one sample of a study of Ad26.COV2.S vaccination and SARS-CoV-2 variants. TCRdb keeps only in-frame clones here, not all; method: immunoSEQ multiplex PCR. This table holds around 250,000 clones, 70% to 90% found once. The sequencing used peripheral blood, collected in a trial of Ad26.COV2.S vaccine versus placebo. The receptors were gathered from a person aged 18 to 65 who received the Ad26.COV2.S COVID-19 vaccine or a placebo. CDR3s include the opening cysteine and the closing phenylalanine or tryptophan.

>TRBV5-1|TRBJ2-5
CASSFGGARPGAQYF
>TRBV7-9|TRBJ2-2
CASSSIGRIAQPGPGELFF
>TRBV5-4|TRBJ2-2
CASSPRGGAGGSGELFF
>TRBV19|TRBJ2-3
CASSPRTSTDTQYF
>TRBV6-2/TRBV6-3|TRBJ1-5
CASSRRTGGLNQPQHF
>TRBV9|TRBJ2-3
CASSPRESGTTTGF
>TRBV4-3|TRBJ1-4
CASSQEKGEWQKLFF
>TRBV19|TRBJ2-3
CASSIEGGTPDTQYF
>TRBV9|TRBJ2-3
CASSPPGSRTDTQYF
>TRBV20-1|TRBJ2-3
CSASLPSGSTDTQYF
>TRBV2|TRBJ1-4
CASSAFGQGNEKLFF
>TRBV7-8|TRBJ2-5
CASSLVGTLGRETQYF
>TRBV25-1|TRBJ1-1
CTSSEMEGNTEAFF
>TRBV6-5|TRBJ1-1
CASSYSSRGYSEAFF
>TRBV6-5|TRBJ1-5
CASSPLGGTNQPQHF
>TRBV19|TRBJ1-5
CASSGETGEAYSNQPQHF
>TRBV5-6|TRBJ2-5
CASSLLVEGQGSKTQYF
>TRBV30|TRBJ1-3
CAWINGGNTIYF
>TRBV6-6|TRBJ1-1
CASRPGQNTEAFF
>TRBV6-5|TRBJ2-7
CASTPRQSRGEQYF
>TRBV10-3|TRBJ2-1
CAIRKGSSYNEQFF
>TRBV5-1|TRBJ2-5
CASSLDVLETQYF
>TRBV11-2|TRBJ1-3
CASRRVSGNTIYF
>TRBV2|TRBJ1-5
CASSERDGIYSNQPQHF
>TRBV7-3|TRBJ1-6
CASSLGPSYNSPLHF
>TRBV7-6|TRBJ2-7
CASSALAGGSNEQYF
>TRBV27|TRBJ2-2
CASSSEPSGRSGELFF
>TRBV14|TRBJ2-1
CASSHLGEQFF
>TRBV6-5|TRBJ2-1
CASSYKTGWNEQFF
>TRBV7-8|TRBJ2-1
CASSLEGFNEQFF
>TRBV4-3|TRBJ2-5
CASSQVLAGETETQYF
>TRBV6-5|TRBJ1-1
CASSYCVGQCTEAFF
>TRBV4-3|TRBJ1-1
CASSQSPQGLEAFF
>TRBV30|TRBJ1-3
CAWNRFGGHTGGYSGNTIYF
>TRBV2|TRBJ2-3
CASRLTGQGIDTQYF
>TRBV2|TRBJ2-5
CASSEYLAEETQYF
>TRBV7-2|TRBJ1-4
CASSLRWDRLNEKLFF
>TRBV4-1|TRBJ1-2
CASSRGGFTGGDGYTF
>TRBV2|TRBJ2-3
CASTPTSGGADTQYF
>TRBV19|TRBJ1-3
CASTTTTGGGNTIYF
>TRBV7-2|TRBJ2-1
CASSFRVGGGVNNEQFF
>TRBV7-9|TRBJ1-2
CASSLVGAGQDGYTF
>TRBV6-2/TRBV6-3|TRBJ1-5
CASSSSGTALNQPQHF
>TRBV14|TRBJ1-6
CASSQEFHREGNSPLHF
>TRBV19|TRBJ1-6
CASSIEEGANSPLHF
>TRBV6-2/TRBV6-3|TRBJ1-6
CASSPHGTGTDSPLHF
>TRBV6-5|TRBJ1-1
CASRPQQGTATEAFF
>TRBV24-1|TRBJ2-3
CATSAGITDTQYF
>TRBV3-1/TRBV3-2|TRBJ2-1
CASSRRGPTSGNEQFF
>TRBV6-6|TRBJ2-7
CASSPLALASEQYF
>TRBV5-4|TRBJ1-3
CASSSMDRGLAGNTIYF
>TRBV4-2|TRBJ1-5
CASSQDARTQPQHF
>TRBV7-9|TRBJ2-1
CASSLLNEQFF
>TRBV4-3|TRBJ1-1
CASSQDGRGATEAFF
>TRBV6-5|TRBJ2-6
CASRTGGSGANVLTF
>TRBV6-6|TRBJ1-2
CASSATGGAGSYGYTF
>TRBV5-1|TRBJ2-3
CASSLLQGQASTDTQYF
>TRBV11-2|TRBJ1-4
CASSLRRLRTNEKLFF